The rows below give T cell receptor beta chains drawn from one sample of a study of OX40 agonist ivuxolimab in advanced cancers. Clones were sequenced by immunoSEQ multiplex PCR, and TCRdb holds only the in-frame ones, with some missing. The data hold about 64,000 clones, with 70% to 90% observed a single time. The input for sequencing was CD4+ or CD8+ T cells sorted from blood, taken in a trial of the OX40 agonist ivuxolimab. These receptors were obtained from an adult with an advanced solid tumor such as melanoma, head and neck, liver or kidney cancer. The conserved cysteine and the conserved F or W are not part of the CDR3 here. Each record gives: clone size, V gene, J gene, CDR3 protein. Where a row states a size, it is once, few, many or the class of an expanded clone; other rows omit it.

clone_size: -
v_call: TRBV2
j_call: TRBJ2-5
cdr3_aa: ASLGETQY

clone_size: -
v_call: TRBV18
j_call: TRBJ2-5
cdr3_aa: ASSPNQETQY

clone_size: few
v_call: TRBV5-1
j_call: TRBJ1-1
cdr3_aa: ASSLVRSRAGTEAF

clone_size: -
v_call: TRBV30
j_call: TRBJ2-1
cdr3_aa: AWSSGLYEQF

clone_size: once
v_call: TRBV19
j_call: TRBJ1-2
cdr3_aa: ASSISSGTGASGYT

clone_size: -
v_call: TRBV11-2
j_call: TRBJ2-5
cdr3_aa: ASSHRTSGSETQY

clone_size: -
v_call: TRBV7-3
j_call: TRBJ2-1
cdr3_aa: ASSLRPGYHNEQF

clone_size: -
v_call: TRBV5-6
j_call: TRBJ1-6
cdr3_aa: ASSLGQRPLH

clone_size: few
v_call: TRBV10-3
j_call: TRBJ1-2
cdr3_aa: AISESVQGHGYT

clone_size: -
v_call: TRBV29-1
j_call: TRBJ1-1
cdr3_aa: SVGGRLATEAF

clone_size: -
v_call: TRBV7-2
j_call: TRBJ1-3
cdr3_aa: ASSLDTGYGNTIY

clone_size: -
v_call: TRBV7-2
j_call: TRBJ2-1
cdr3_aa: ASSPVASSYNEQF

clone_size: once
v_call: TRBV5-1
j_call: TRBJ1-6
cdr3_aa: ASSLDLVAGNSPLH

clone_size: once
v_call: TRBV14
j_call: TRBJ2-7
cdr3_aa: ASSQDNNYPSYEQY

clone_size: few
v_call: TRBV5-6
j_call: TRBJ1-6
cdr3_aa: ASSLEGGSPLH

clone_size: -
v_call: TRBV20-1
j_call: TRBJ1-1
cdr3_aa: SARESFEAF

clone_size: -
v_call: TRBV4-2
j_call: TRBJ2-5
cdr3_aa: ASSQGQGEETQY